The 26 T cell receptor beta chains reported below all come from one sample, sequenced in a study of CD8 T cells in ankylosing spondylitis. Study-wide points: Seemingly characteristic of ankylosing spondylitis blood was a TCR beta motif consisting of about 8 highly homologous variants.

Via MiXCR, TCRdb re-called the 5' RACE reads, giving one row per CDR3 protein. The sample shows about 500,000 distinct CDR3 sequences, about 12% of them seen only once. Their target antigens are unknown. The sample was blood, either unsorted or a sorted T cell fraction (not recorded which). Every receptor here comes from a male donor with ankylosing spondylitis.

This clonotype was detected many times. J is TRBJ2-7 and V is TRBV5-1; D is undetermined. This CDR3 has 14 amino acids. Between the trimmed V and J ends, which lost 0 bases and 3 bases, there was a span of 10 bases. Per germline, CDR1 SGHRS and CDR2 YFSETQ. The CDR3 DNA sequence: TGCGCCAGCAGCTTGGACTTCACGGGCTACGAGCAGTACGTC. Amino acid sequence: CASSLDFTGYEQYV.

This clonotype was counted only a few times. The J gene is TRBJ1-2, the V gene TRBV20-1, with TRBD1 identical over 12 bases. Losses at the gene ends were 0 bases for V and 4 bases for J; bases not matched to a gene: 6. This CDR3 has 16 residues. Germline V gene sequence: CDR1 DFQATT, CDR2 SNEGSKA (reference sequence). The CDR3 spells CSAREGTGGLSYGYTF. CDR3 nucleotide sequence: TGCAGTGCTAGAGAAGGGACAGGGGGCTTGAGCTATGGCTACACCTTC.

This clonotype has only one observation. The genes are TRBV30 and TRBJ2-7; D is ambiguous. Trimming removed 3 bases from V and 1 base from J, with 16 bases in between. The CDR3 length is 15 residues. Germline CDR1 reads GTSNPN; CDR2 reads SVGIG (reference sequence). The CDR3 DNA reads TGTGCCTGGAGAAAAGATAAGGCCCTTTCCTACGAGCAGTACTTC. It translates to CAWRKDKALSYEQYF.

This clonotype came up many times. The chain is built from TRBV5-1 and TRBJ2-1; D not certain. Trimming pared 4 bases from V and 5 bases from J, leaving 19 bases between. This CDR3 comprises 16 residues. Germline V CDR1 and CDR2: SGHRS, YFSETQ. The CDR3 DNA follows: TGCGCCAGCAGCCTCTCCCAGTTGATTTCGGACAATGAGCAGTTCTTC. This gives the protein CASSLSQLISDNEQFF.

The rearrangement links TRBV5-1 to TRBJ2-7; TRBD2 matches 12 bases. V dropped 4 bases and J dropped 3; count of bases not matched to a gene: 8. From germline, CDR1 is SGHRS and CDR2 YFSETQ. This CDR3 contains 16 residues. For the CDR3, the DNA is TGCGCCAGCAGCGGGGGGCAGACTAGCGGGAGCTACGAGCAGTACTTC. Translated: CASSGGQTSGSYEQYF.

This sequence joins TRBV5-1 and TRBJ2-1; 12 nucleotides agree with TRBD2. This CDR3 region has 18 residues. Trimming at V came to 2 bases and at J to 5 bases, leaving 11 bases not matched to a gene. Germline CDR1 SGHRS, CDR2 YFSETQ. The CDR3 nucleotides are TGCGCCAGCAGCTTCCCATATAAGACTAGCGGGAGAGACAATGAGCAGTTCTTC. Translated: CASSFPYKTSGRDNEQFF.

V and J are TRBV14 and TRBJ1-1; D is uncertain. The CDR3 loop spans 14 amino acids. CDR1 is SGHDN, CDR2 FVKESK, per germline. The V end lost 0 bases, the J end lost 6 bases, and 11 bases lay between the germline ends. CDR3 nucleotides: TGTGCCAGCAGCCAAGACAGTTCGAGCGCTGAAGCTTTCTTT. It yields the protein CASSQDSSSAEAFF.

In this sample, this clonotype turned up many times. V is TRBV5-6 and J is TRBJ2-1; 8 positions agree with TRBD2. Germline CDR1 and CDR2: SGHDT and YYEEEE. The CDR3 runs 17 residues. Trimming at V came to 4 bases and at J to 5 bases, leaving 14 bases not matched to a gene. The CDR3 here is CASSPITGTSNHNEQFF. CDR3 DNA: TGTGCCAGCAGCCCTATTACCGGGACTAGTAACCACAATGAGCAGTTCTTC.

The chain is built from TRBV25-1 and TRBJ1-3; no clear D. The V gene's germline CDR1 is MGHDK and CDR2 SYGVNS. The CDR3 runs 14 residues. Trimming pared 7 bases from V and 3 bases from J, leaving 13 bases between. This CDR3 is CASIGLGYGNTIYF. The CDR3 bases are TGTGCCAGCATAGGGCTCGGATATGGAAACACCATATATTTT.

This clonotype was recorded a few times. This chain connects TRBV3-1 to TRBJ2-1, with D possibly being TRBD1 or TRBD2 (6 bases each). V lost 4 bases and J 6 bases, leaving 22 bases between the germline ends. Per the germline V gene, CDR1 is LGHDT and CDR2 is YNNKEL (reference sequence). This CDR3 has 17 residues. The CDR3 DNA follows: TGTGCCAGCAGCCCCTTAGGGATAAACCCGGGGGCCAATGAGCAGTTCTTC. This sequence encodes CASSPLGINPGANEQFF.

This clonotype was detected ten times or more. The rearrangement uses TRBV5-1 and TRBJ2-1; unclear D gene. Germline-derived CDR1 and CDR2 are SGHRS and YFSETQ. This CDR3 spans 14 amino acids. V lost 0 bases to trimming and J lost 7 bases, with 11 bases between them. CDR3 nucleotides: TGCGCCAGCAGCTTGGCGGTGGGTCCGAATGAGCAGTTCTTC. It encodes CASSLAVGPNEQFF.

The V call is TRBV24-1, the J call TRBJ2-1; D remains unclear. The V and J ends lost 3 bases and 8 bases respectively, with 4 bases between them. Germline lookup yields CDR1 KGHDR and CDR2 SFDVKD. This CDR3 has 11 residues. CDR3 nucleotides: TGTGCCACCAGTGATCGGGATGAGCAGTTCTTC. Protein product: CATSDRDEQFF.

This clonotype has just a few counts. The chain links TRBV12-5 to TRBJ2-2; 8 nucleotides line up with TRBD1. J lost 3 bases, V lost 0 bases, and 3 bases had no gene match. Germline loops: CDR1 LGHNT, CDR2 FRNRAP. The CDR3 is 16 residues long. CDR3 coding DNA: TGTGCTAGTGGTTTGGTACTGACAGGGGACACCGGGGAGCTGTTTTTT. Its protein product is CASGLVLTGDTGELFF.

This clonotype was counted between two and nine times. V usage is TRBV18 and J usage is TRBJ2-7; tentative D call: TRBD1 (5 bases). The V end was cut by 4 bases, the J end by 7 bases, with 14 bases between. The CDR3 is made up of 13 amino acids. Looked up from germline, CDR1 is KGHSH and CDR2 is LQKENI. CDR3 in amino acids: CASSLAQGREQYV. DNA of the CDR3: TGTGCCAGCTCACTAGCTCAGGGTCGAGAGCAGTACGTC.

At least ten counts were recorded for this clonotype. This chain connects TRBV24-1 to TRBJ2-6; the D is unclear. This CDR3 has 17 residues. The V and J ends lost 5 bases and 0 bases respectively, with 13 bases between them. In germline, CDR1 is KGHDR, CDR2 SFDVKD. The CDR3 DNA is TGTGCCACCAGTGGTGCCTCTCGCAGCTCTGGGGCCAACGTCCTGACTTTC. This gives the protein CATSGASRSSGANVLTF.

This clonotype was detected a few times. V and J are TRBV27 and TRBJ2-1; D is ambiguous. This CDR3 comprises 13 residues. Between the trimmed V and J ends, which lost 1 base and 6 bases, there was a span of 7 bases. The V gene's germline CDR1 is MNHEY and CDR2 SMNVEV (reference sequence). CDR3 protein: CASSLYTTNEQFF. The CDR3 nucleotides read TGTGCCAGCAGTTTATACACCACCAATGAGCAGTTCTTC.

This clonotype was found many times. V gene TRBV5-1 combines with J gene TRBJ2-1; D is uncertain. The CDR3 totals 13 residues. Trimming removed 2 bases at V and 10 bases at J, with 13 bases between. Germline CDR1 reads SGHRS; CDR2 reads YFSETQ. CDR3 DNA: TGCGCCAGCAGCTTATCTGGGGTCGGCGAGCAGTTCTTC. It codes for CASSLSGVGEQFF.

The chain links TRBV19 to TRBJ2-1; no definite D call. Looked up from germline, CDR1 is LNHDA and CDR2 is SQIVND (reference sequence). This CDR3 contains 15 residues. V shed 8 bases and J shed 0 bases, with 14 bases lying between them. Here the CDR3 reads CASLEDFYSYNEQFF. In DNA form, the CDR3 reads TGTGCCAGTCTTGAAGACTTTTACTCCTACAATGAGCAGTTCTTC.

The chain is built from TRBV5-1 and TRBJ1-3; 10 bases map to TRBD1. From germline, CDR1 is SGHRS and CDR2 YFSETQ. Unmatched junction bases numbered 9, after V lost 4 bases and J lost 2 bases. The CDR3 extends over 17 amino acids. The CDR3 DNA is TGCGCCAGCAGCGGAGGGGACAGGGGCTACACTGGAAACACCATATATTTT. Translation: CASSGGDRGYTGNTIYF.

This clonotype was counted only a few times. The DNA of the CDR3 is TGTGCCAGCAGTCGGGACAGTTTTGCGCAGTATTTT. Translation gives CASSRDSFAQYF. The rearrangement uses TRBV6-6 and TRBJ2-3; TRBD1 matches at 7 bases. The CDR3 runs to 12 residues. Germline CDR1 is MNHNY and CDR2 is SVGAGI (reference sequence). V lost 5 bases and J lost 10; bases outside the gene matches: 6.

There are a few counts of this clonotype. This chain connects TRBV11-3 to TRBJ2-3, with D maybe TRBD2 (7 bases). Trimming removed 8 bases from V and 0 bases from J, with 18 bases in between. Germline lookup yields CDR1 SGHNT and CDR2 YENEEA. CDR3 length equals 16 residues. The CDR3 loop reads CASSGEGTGSTDTQYF. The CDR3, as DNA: TGTGCCAGCTCCGGGGAGGGAACAGGGAGCACAGATACGCAGTATTTT.

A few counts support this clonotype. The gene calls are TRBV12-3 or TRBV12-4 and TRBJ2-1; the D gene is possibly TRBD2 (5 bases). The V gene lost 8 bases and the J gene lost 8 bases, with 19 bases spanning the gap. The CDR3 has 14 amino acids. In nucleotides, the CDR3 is TGTGCCAGCGGTAGGAGGACCCCTAGGGATGAGCAGTTCTTC. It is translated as CASGRRTPRDEQFF.

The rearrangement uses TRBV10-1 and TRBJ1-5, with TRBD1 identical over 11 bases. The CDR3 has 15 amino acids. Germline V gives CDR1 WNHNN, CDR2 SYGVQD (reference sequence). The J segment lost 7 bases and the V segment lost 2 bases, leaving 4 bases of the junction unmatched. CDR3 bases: TGCGCCAGCAGTGAGGGGACAGGGGGTTGGCAGCCCCAGCATTTT. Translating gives CASSEGTGGWQPQHF.

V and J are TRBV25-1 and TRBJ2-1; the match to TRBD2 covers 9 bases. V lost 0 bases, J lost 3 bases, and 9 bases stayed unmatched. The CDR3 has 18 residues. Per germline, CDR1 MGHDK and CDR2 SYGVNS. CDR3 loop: CASSEYGGSSGSYNEQFF. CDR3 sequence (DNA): TGTGCCAGCAGTGAATACGGGGGAAGTAGCGGGAGCTACAATGAGCAGTTCTTC.

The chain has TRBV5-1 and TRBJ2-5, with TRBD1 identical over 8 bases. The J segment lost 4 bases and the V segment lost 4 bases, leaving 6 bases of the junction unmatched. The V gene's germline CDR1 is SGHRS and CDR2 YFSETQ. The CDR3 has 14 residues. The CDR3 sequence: CASSTTGVGETQYF. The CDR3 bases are TGCGCCAGCAGCACGACAGGGGTGGGAGAGACCCAGTACTTC.

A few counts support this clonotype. The CDR3 nucleotides read TGTGCCAGCAGCTGGGGGGTGGGGTTAGGAGGCAATGAGCAGTTCTTC. Translated, it gives CASSWGVGLGGNEQFF. V gene TRBV7-9 combines with J gene TRBJ2-1, with D possibly being TRBD2 (6 bases). This CDR3 spans 16 amino acids. Trimming took 4 bases from V and 6 from J, leaving 19 bases between them. Germline V lookup: CDR1 SEHNR, CDR2 FQNEAQ (reference sequence).